This T cell receptor beta chain originates from a study of T cell responses to AZD1222 COVID-19 vaccine. Study context: Second-dose recipients at about 4 or about 12 weeks were treated as one pooled group.

Sequencing used immunoSEQ multiplex PCR; TCRdb keeps in-frame clones, though not all of them. The sample includes some 170,000 clones, just under 95% of them seen just once. The CDR3 has 17 amino acids. Germline V CDR1 and CDR2: MNHEY, SVGEGT. Trimming took 2 bases from V and 5 from J, leaving 21 bases between them. Note on this clone: The antigen remains undetermined.

General study results and limits: Two doses of AZD1222 preceded a rise in Spike-specific TCR breadth and depth. Unmutated variant regions are reportedly the target of nearly half of TCRs that are spike-specific.

The sample was peripheral blood, taken on day 0 of AZD1222 vaccination. This chain connects TRBV6-2 or TRBV6-3 to TRBJ1-1, with D possibly TRBD1 on 5 matching bases. This sequence was found in an adult in good health. The CDR3 sequence: CASSYPGASGFHTEAFF. The CDR3 coding sequence is TGTGCCAGCAGTTACCCCGGGGCTTCAGGGTTTCATACTGAAGCTTTCTTT.